The present entry profiles one TCR delta chain with its context. Its antigen target is currently unknown. A far more abundant clone sits one base away, making this likely a read error. The identical CDR3 is also encoded by other nucleotide sequences in the sample. Receptors were amplified or captured by 5' RACE. RNA was extracted from about 10,000 sorted cells per sample using the RNeasy Micro Kit. Libraries were prepared using template-switch reverse transcription and then PCR amplification of the CDR3gamma and CDR3delta regions. Amplicons were sequenced on an Illumina MiSeq with the V2 300 kit, and 150 bp paired-end reads were generated. Under the source paper's analysis protocol: Read quality was checked with FastQC version 0.11.8. MiXCR version 3.0.3 was used to build CDR3 sequences by aligning reads to GenBank TRG or TRD reference genes. Apart from TRDD assembly using 3 rather than 5 consecutive nucleotides, MiXCR was run with default parameters. Repertoire analyses, including normalized Shannon-Wiener diversity, clonotype tracking and multidimensional scaling, were performed with VDJtools version 1.2.1 under default settings. CDR3 sequences that were out-of-frame or contained stop codons were left out of the analysis. With CATT, TCRdb called clones again from the public reads; duplicate DNA rows were later joined. The authors' filters were not applied to this entry. The sample table contains roughly 730 delta-chain clones; only one count was recorded for about 42% of them. Jointly, the top ten make up approximately 22% of the sample.

In the paper's terms, the treatment or condition label means: aminobisphosphonate causing endogenous IPP accumulation, 0.8 to 1 uM. Live CD3+ TCRgammadelta+ Vgamma9+ Vdelta2+ T cells were FACS-sorted on a FACS Aria III after expansion. Before expansion, PBMC were pulsed with about 0.98 uM zoledronate for one day and were then washed three times. Expansion of the cultures lasted over 11 days, and IL-2 was replenished every 3 to 4 days. After the one-day stimulant pulse, cells were washed three times and then cultured in medium containing approximately 100 U/mL IL-2. Peripheral blood mononuclear cells were isolated by Lymphoprep gradient centrifugation and cryopreserved in liquid nitrogen before culture. The data were taken from a study of in vitro expanded adult blood gammadelta T cells (TCRdb year 2020). In the study overall: Sort purities ranging from about 96% to 100% Vgamma9Vdelta2 cells among T cells were obtained. The study compared the TCR repertoire of Vgamma9Vdelta2 T cells expanded in vitro with a mistletoe-extract drug against those expanded with HMBPP or zoledronate. Cells from each donor were stimulated separately with HMBPP, zoledronate or AbnobaViscum P, and the TRG and TRD CDR3 repertoires were sequenced for each condition. A few subjects were included in the TCR repertoire analysis. On the study overall, not on this receptor specifically: Each donor had a private TRDV2 repertoire shared between treatments, and in multidimensional scaling the TRD repertoires clustered by subject rather than by stimulant. Most of the top TRGV9 CDR3 clonotypes were public, as they were shared across donors and across all three stimulation conditions. CDR3 length, diversity and J usage of AbnobaViscum P-expanded Vgamma9Vdelta2 repertoires were found to be similar to those of HMBPP- and zoledronate-expanded repertoires, which suggested a polyclonal response. Every repertoire came from in vitro expanded cultures of healthy donor cells rather than from mistletoe-treated patients.

From the cysteine through the phenylalanine, the CDR3 covers 20 amino acids. Only the CDR3 DNA is retained, 60 bases long and in frame from the first base. From a lookup of the germline V gene, CDR1 and CDR2 are GEAIGNYY and EKD. The source is an adult in good health. The rearranged segments are TRDV2 and TRDJ1; 8 middle bases align to TRDD2. Source: gamma-delta T cells from peripheral blood expanded in culture, taken from an in vitro culture stimulated with zoledronate. The bases are TGTGCCTGTGACACCCTTCCTACGGAGGATGACGCGGGGCACACAGATAAACTCATCTTT. This gives the protein CACDTLPTEDDAGHTDKLIF.